A selection of T cell receptor beta chains follows, all from one sample in a study of cytomegalovirus exposure and HLA in healthy donors. The table came from immunoSEQ multiplex PCR; TCRdb's copy has only in-frame clones and leaves some out. The table for this sample gives about 140,000 clones. The sequenced sample was PBMCs. The receptor source for this set is a middle-aged man in good health and CMV-seronegative. CDR3s include the opening cysteine and the closing phenylalanine or tryptophan. A D gene is named only where the DNA matches it firmly.

J,V,D,DNA,CDR3
TRBJ2-3,TRBV5-1,TRBD2,TGCGCCAGCAGCCTCGGGACTAGCGGGGGGGCGCCTACGCAGTATTTT,CASSLGTSGGAPTQYF
TRBJ1-6,TRBV6-5,NA,TGTGCCAGCAGCCCAGGGTTTCCGGATAATTCACCCCTCCACTTT,CASSPGFPDNSPLHF
TRBJ1-3,TRBV19,NA,TGTGCCAGTAGTTCCAGCTCTGGAAACACCATATATTTT,CASSSSSGNTIYF
TRBJ2-7,TRBV2,TRBD1,TGTGCCAGCAGTGAATTCGGGCAGGGGGTCACCTACGAGCAGTACTTC,CASSEFGQGVTYEQYF
TRBJ2-5,TRBV5-4,TRBD2,TGTGCCAGCAGCTTGGCGGCTAGCGGGGGCCGGGGGACCCAGTACTTC,CASSLAASGGRGTQYF
TRBJ2-5,TRBV7-2,NA,TGTGCCAGCAGCTTAGCGGCGGCGACGGAGACCCAGTACTTC,CASSLAAATETQYF
TRBJ2-7,TRBV28,TRBD1,TGTGCCAGCAGTTTAGGTCGGGACAGGGACGAGCAGTACTTC,CASSLGRDRDEQYF
TRBJ2-7,TRBV5-3,NA,TGTGCCAGAAGCCTCTCCCTGGGGGGTTCGGTTAAGTACTTC,CARSLSLGGSVKYF
TRBJ1-2,TRBV15,NA,TGTGCCACCAGCAGAGATCGGCACGGGGATGAAGGCTACACCTTC,CATSRDRHGDEGYTF
TRBJ2-3,TRBV6-1,TRBD2,TGTGCCAGCAGTGGAGGCGGGGGGGCCACAGATACGCAGTATTTT,CASSGGGGATDTQYF